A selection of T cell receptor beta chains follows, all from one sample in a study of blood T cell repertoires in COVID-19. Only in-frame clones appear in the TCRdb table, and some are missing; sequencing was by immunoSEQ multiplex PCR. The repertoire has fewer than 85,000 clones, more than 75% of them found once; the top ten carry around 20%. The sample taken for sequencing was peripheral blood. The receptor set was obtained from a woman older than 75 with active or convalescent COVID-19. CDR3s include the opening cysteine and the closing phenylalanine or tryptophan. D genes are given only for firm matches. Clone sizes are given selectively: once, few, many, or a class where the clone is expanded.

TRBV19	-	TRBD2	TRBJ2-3	CASSILGGNTDTQYF	TGTGCCAGTAGTATATTGGGGGGGAACACAGATACGCAGTATTTT
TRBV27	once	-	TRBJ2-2	CASRGAVGITGELFF	TGTGCCAGCAGGGGGGCCGTGGGTATAACCGGGGAGCTGTTTTTT
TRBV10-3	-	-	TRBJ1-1	CAISEGREGYTEAFF	TGTGCCATCAGTGAGGGCCGGGAGGGGTACACTGAAGCTTTCTTT
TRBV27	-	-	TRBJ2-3	CASSVTGLTDTQYF	TGTGCCAGCAGTGTGACCGGACTAACAGATACGCAGTATTTT
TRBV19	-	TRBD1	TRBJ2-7	CASSQGQGDEQYF	TGTGCCAGTAGTCAAGGACAGGGGGACGAGCAGTACTTC
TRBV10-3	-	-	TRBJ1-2	CAISEVKNYGYTF	TGTGCCATCAGTGAGGTAAAAAACTATGGCTACACCTTC
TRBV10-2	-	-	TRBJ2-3	CASSLGALTDTQYF	TGCGCCAGCAGTCTGGGGGCCCTCACAGATACGCAGTATTTT
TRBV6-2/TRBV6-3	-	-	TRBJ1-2	CASSYSTENYGYTF	TGTGCCAGCAGTTACTCGACAGAAAACTATGGCTACACCTTC
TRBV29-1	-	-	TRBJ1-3	CSVEDLSQGGGNTIYF	TGCAGCGTTGAAGATTTAAGTCAGGGTGGAGGAAACACCATATATTTT
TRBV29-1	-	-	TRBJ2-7	CSVEEGAEQYF	TGCAGCGTTGAAGAAGGGGCCGAGCAGTACTTC
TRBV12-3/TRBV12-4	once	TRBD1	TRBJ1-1	CASRLWTGEAFF	TGTGCCAGCAGACTATGGACAGGTGAAGCTTTCTTT
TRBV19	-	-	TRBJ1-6	CASSISRGAYNSPLHF	TGTGCCAGTAGTATAAGTAGGGGCGCCTATAATTCACCCCTCCACTTT
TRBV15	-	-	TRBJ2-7	CATSRRGYEQYF	TGTGCCACCAGCAGGAGAGGGTACGAGCAGTACTTC
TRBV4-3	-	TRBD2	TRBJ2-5	CASSQDWPSGMETQYF	TGCGCCAGCAGCCAAGACTGGCCTAGCGGGATGGAGACCCAGTACTTC
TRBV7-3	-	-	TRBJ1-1	CASSRDRLGTEAFF	TGTGCCAGCAGCAGAGACAGGCTGGGAACTGAAGCTTTCTTT
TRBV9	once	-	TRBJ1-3	CASSVAPVPRSGNTIYF	TGTGCCAGCAGCGTAGCTCCCGTCCCGCGCTCTGGAAACACCATATATTTT
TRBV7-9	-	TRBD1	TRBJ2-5	CASSLYGQEAEETQYF	TGTGCCAGCAGCTTATATGGACAGGAGGCGGAAGAGACCCAGTACTTC
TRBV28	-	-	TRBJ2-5	CASRSPGLNRETQYF	TGTGCCAGCAGATCTCCGGGCCTGAACAGGGAGACCCAGTACTTC
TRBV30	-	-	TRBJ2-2	CAWSVESLGELFF	TGTGCCTGGAGTGTAGAGTCTCTCGGGGAGCTGTTTTTT
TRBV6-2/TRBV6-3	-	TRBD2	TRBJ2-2	CASIPYLPGLAGAPNTGELFF	TGTGCCAGCATCCCGTACCTCCCGGGGCTAGCGGGGGCCCCGAACACCGGGGAGCTGTTTTTT
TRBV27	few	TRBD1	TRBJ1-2	CASSPTGFLDGYTF	TGTGCCAGCAGTCCGACAGGGTTTTTGGATGGCTACACCTTC
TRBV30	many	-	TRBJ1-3	CAWSPTGNTIYF	TGTGCCTGGAGCCCTACTGGAAACACCATATATTTT
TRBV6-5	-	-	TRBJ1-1	CASSYSDEAFF	TGTGCCAGCAGTTACAGCGATGAAGCTTTCTTT
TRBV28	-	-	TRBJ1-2	CASTGQLGHYGYTF	TGTGCCAGCACCGGACAGTTGGGCCACTATGGCTACACCTTC
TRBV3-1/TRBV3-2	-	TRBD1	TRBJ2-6	CASSQHPGQSSGANVLTF	TGTGCCAGCAGCCAGCACCCGGGACAGAGCTCTGGGGCCAACGTCCTGACTTTC
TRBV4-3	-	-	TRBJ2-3	CASSQDARVVMDTQYF	TGCGCCAGCAGCCAAGATGCCAGGGTGGTAATGGATACGCAGTATTTT
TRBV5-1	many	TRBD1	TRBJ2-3	CASSSGTGGDTQYF	TGCGCCAGCAGCTCAGGGACAGGGGGAGATACGCAGTATTTT
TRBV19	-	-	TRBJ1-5	CASSTPGLMSNQPQHF	TGTGCCAGTAGTACCCCAGGACTTATGAGCAATCAGCCCCAGCATTTT
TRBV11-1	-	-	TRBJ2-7	CASSFGQKSYEQYF	TGTGCCAGCAGCTTTGGACAGAAAAGCTACGAGCAGTACTTC
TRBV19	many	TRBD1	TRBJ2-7	CASSPAGTGDQGEQYF	TGTGCCAGTAGTCCCGCCGGGACAGGGGACCAGGGCGAGCAGTACTTC
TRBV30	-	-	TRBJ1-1	CAWSVKSDTEAFF	TGTGCCTGGAGTGTAAAGTCGGACACTGAAGCTTTCTTT
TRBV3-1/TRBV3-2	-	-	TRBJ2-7	CASSQPGALDYEQYF	TGTGCCAGCAGCCAACCAGGGGCCCTAGACTACGAGCAGTACTTC
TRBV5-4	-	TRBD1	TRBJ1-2	CASSSIDRVANYGYTF	TGTGCCAGCAGCTCTATTGACAGGGTTGCTAACTATGGCTACACCTTC
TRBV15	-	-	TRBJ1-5	CATSRDGHSNQPQHF	TGTGCCACCAGCAGAGATGGACATAGCAATCAGCCCCAGCATTTT
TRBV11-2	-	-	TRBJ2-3	CASSLGGPDTQYF	TGTGCCAGCAGCTTGGGGGGTCCAGATACGCAGTATTTT
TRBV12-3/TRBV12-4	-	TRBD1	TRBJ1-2	CASSLQGAYGYTF	TGTGCCAGCAGTTTGCAGGGGGCCTATGGCTACACCTTC
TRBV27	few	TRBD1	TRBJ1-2	CASSPRQGPSWGYTF	TGTGCCAGCAGTCCGCGACAGGGGCCCTCGTGGGGCTACACCTTC
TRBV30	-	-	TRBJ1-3	CAYGGQGDSGNTIYF	TGTGCCTACGGGGGGCAGGGAGACTCTGGAAACACCATATATTTT
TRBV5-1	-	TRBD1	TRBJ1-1	CASSLRTGDAFTEAFF	TGCGCCAGCAGCTTGAGGACAGGGGATGCCTTCACTGAAGCTTTCTTT
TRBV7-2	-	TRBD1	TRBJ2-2	CASSLIGTGGTGELFF	TGTGCCAGCAGCTTGATCGGAACAGGGGGCACCGGGGAGCTGTTTTTT
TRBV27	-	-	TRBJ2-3	CASSRADTQYF	TGTGCCAGCAGCCGTGCAGATACGCAGTATTTT
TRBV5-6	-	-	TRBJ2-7	CASSREVDIDYEQYF	TGTGCCAGCAGCAGGGAGGTGGACATCGACTACGAGCAGTACTTC
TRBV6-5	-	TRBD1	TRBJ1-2	CASSFITGERGYTF	TGTGCCAGCAGTTTTATAACAGGGGAGCGTGGCTACACCTTC
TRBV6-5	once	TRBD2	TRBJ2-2	CASTHRASGTGELFF	TGTGCCAGCACCCACAGGGCTAGCGGGACCGGGGAGCTGTTTTTT
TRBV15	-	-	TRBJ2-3	CATSISLVVADTQYF	TGTGCCACCAGCATTAGCCTGGTCGTCGCAGATACGCAGTATTTT
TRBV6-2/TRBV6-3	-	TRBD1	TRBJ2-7	CASSYDRARSEQYF	TGTGCCAGCAGTTACGACAGGGCAAGGTCCGAGCAGTACTTC
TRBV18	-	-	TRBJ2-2	CASSPSTGNTGELFF	TGTGCCAGCTCACCTTCGACAGGGAACACCGGGGAGCTGTTTTTT
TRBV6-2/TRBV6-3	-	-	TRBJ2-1	CASSYGGRGNEQFF	TGTGCCAGCAGTTACGGAGGAAGAGGCAATGAGCAGTTCTTC
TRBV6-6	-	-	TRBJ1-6	CASSEDNDSPLHF	TGTGCCAGCAGCGAGGACAATGATTCACCCCTCCACTTT
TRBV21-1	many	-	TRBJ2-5	CASIWTGAKTQYF	TGTGCCAGCATATGGACAGGGGCAAAGACCCAGTACTTC
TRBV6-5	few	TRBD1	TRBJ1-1	CASSLDRGDTEAFF	TGTGCCAGCAGTTTGGACAGGGGGGACACTGAAGCTTTCTTT
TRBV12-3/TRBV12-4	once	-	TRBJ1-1	CASSRRGNTEAFF	TGTGCCAGCAGCCGTCGAGGGAACACTGAAGCTTTCTTT